This T cell receptor beta chain was retrieved from a study of blood T cell repertoires in COVID-19. The wider study: There were acute and convalescent COVID-19 samples, and they came from the United States, Italy and Spain.

Germline CDR1 is LGHDT and CDR2 is YNNKEL (reference sequence). V lost 5 bases and J lost 6, with 11 bases in between. CDR3 size: 14 residues. Authors' analysis steps: Amplified reference gene primers provided the basis for estimating nucleated cell counts. Using immunoSEQ multiplex PCR, the repertoire was profiled, and TCRdb retains in-frame clones only, with some absent. Clone size and the V and J calls come from that table; the DNA yielded D and trimming. The sample includes about 300,000 clones, approximately 88% of them seen just once. Patients from Seattle were sampled longitudinally, starting during active infection.

This TCR derives from a woman younger than 45 with COVID-19, enrolled during active disease. What was sequenced was peripheral blood. The chain combines TRBV3-1 (or the pseudogene TRBV3-2) with TRBJ1-6; no clear D gene. The CDR3 DNA reads as TGTGCCAGCAGCGGCGGGTACAGTAATTCACCCCTCCACTTT. Amino acids: CASSGGYSNSPLHF.